These 26 T cell receptor beta chains were all obtained from the same sample, sequenced in a study of CD8 T cells in ankylosing spondylitis. MiXCR, applied by TCRdb to the 5' RACE reads, yields one record per CDR3 protein. The sample carries under 200,000 distinct CDR3 sequences, roughly 10% recorded once. The sample was blood, either unsorted or a sorted T cell fraction (not recorded which). The source of these receptors is a male donor with ankylosing spondylitis or in good health (not recorded which).

This clonotype was seen ten or more times. The rearrangement joins TRBV5-5 to TRBJ1-3; no clear D gene. V was trimmed by 6 bases and J by 2 bases, leaving 9 bases between them. Germline CDR1 reads SGHKS; CDR2 reads YYEKEE (reference sequence). This CDR3 has 13 amino acids. The CDR3 spells CASTSPPGNTIYF. The CDR3 DNA reads TGTGCCAGCACCTCCCCCCCTGGAAACACCATATATTTT.

In this sample, this clonotype turned up once. The V gene is TRBV28, the J gene TRBJ2-7; D uncertain. Germline assignment: CDR1 MDHEN and CDR2 SYDVKM. CDR3 length: 12 residues. V was trimmed by 4 bases and J by 5 bases, leaving 9 bases between them. The CDR3 coding sequence is TGTGCCAGCAGTTCTCCCGAGGACGAGCAGTACTTC. The encoded protein is CASSSPEDEQYF.

This clonotype came up many times. The chain couples TRBV12-3 or TRBV12-4 to TRBJ1-2; D perhaps matches TRBD1 (6 bases). V lost 6 bases, J lost 5 bases, and 16 bases lay in between. CDR3 size: 14 residues. The CDR3 is CASSSTGRRYGYTF. CDR3 DNA sequence: TGTGCCAGCAGCTCTACAGGGCGGAGGTATGGCTACACCTTC.

This clonotype has at least ten counts. The DNA for the CDR3 is TGTGCCAGCAGTTTAACAAACAGAAACTATGGCTACACCTTC. This translates into CASSLTNRNYGYTF. The V and J genes are TRBV12-3 or TRBV12-4 and TRBJ1-2; no clear D gene. The germline V and J ends were trimmed by 2 bases and 2 bases, with 9 bases remaining between them. This CDR3 contains 14 residues.

This clonotype was detected ten times or more. The chain recombines TRBV5-1 with TRBJ1-1, with D possibly being TRBD1 (6 bases). Trimming stripped 5 bases from V and 5 bases from J, with 7 bases between. The CDR3 is 11 residues long. CDR1 is SGHRS, CDR2 YFSETQ, per germline. CDR3 amino acids: CASRGATEAFF. DNA of the CDR3: TGCGCCAGCAGGGGGGCGACTGAAGCTTTCTTT.

In this sample, this clonotype turned up many times. The chain joins TRBV27 to TRBJ2-7; 7 bases are a match to TRBD1. The junction had 4 bases not matched to a gene; V was cut back by 4 bases and J by 1 base. The germline CDR1 and CDR2 sequences are MNHEY and SMNVEV (reference sequence). This CDR3 region has 14 residues. CDR3 in DNA: TGTGCCAGCAGTTCATGGGACAGTTCCTACGAGCAGTACTTC. Its protein is CASSSWDSSYEQYF.

This clonotype has only a few counts. This sequence joins TRBV20-1 and TRBJ2-7, with D tentatively TRBD2 (5 bases). The length of the CDR3 is 11 residues. Trimming stripped 7 bases from V and 2 bases from J, with 9 bases between. Germline loops: CDR1 DFQATT, CDR2 SNEGSKA (reference sequence). The CDR3 loop is CSGELTYEQYF. CDR3 nucleotides: TGCAGTGGGGAGCTTACCTACGAGCAGTACTTC.

In this sample, this clonotype turned up many times. The chain links TRBV29-1 to TRBJ1-2, with D perhaps TRBD1 (5 bases). Germline values: CDR1 SQVTM, CDR2 ANQGSEA. This CDR3 region has 11 residues. Trimming shortened V by 4 bases and J by 4 bases, and 7 bases separated the two germline ends. The CDR3 DNA reads TGCAGCGTTGGACAGAGCTATGGCTACACCTTC. This encodes CSVGQSYGYTF.

This clonotype was seen only a few times. A read error may explain this, as a much larger clone is one base away. This sequence joins TRBV10-3 and TRBJ1-1; D not resolved. Germline V CDR1 and CDR2: ENHRY, SYGVKD. The CDR3 covers 12 residues. The CDR3 coding sequence is TGTGCCAGCCTCGGGGAGAACGCTGAAGCTTTCTTT. Amino acid sequence: CASLGENAEAFF.

This clonotype was seen at least ten times. This rearrangement joins TRBV4-3 to TRBJ2-3; D possibly corresponds to TRBD2 (5 bases). V lost 4 bases and J lost 0, with 11 bases in between. Looked up from germline, CDR1 is LGHNA and CDR2 is YSLEER. CDR3 length: 15 amino acids. This CDR3 reads CASSPGLSSTDTQYF. CDR3 nucleotides: TGCGCCAGCAGCCCCGGACTGTCTAGCACAGATACGCAGTATTTT.

This clonotype showed up many times. V and J are TRBV7-8 and TRBJ2-3; 7 nucleotides agree with TRBD2. The V gene end was trimmed by 3 bases and the J gene end by 0 bases; junction bases not matched to a gene: 6. Germline-derived CDR1 and CDR2 are SGHVS and FQNEAQ. There are 16 residues in the CDR3. CDR3 DNA: TGTGCCAGCAGCTTCCTAGCGGATTTTAGCACAGATACGCAGTATTTT. Translation gives CASSFLADFSTDTQYF.

V usage is TRBV5-1 and J usage is TRBJ2-1; TRBD2 agrees at 8 bases. This CDR3 has 15 residues. Germline CDR1 reads SGHRS; CDR2 reads YFSETQ. With V trimmed by 1 base and J by 7 bases, 7 bases remained unmatched. CDR3 nucleotide sequence: TGCGCCAGCAGCTTGCCCGGGGGGGCGAGGAATGAGCAGTTCTTC. Protein product: CASSLPGGARNEQFF.

This clonotype was recorded at least ten times. The chain couples TRBV6-1 to TRBJ2-1; D not resolved. Germline-derived CDR1 and CDR2 are MNHNS and SASEGT. CDR3 length: 16 amino acids. V lost 6 bases and J lost 5, with 20 bases in between. As DNA, the CDR3 is TGTGCCAGCAGCCCCCCCAACGCGGCCATGAACAATGAGCAGTTCTTC. Translation gives CASSPPNAAMNNEQFF.

Regarding this clonotype: A much larger clone lies one base from this, so it may be a read error. In DNA, the CDR3 is TGCGGCGTTATAGCGGGGAACACAGATACGCAGTATTTT. It translates to CGVIAGNTDTQYF. V and J are TRBV29-1 and TRBJ2-3; 8 bases agree with TRBD2. This CDR3 contains 13 residues. Germline CDR1 is SQVTM and CDR2 is ANQGSEA.

The chain joins TRBV6-6 to TRBJ1-1, with D perhaps matching TRBD1 (6 bases). The CDR3 is made up of 13 amino acids. Germline lookup yields CDR1 MNHNY and CDR2 SVGAGI (reference sequence). V lost 6 bases and J 4 bases, leaving 12 bases between the germline ends. CDR3 region: CASSPSRGTEAFF. DNA for the CDR3: TGTGCCAGCAGCCCTAGCAGGGGCACTGAAGCTTTCTTT.

This clonotype was picked up many times. V is TRBV9 and J is TRBJ2-7; 12 bases line up with TRBD2. Losses at the gene ends were 0 bases for V and 2 bases for J; bases not matched to a gene: 0. The CDR3 runs 15 residues. Per the germline V gene, CDR1 is SGDLS and CDR2 is YYNGEE. This CDR3 is CASSVASGRAYEQYF. CDR3 bases: TGTGCCAGCAGCGTAGCTAGCGGGAGGGCCTACGAGCAGTACTTC. The full variable domain, rest sourced from reference TRBV9 and TRBJ2-7, is DSGVTQTPKHLITATGQRVTLRCSPRSGDLSVYWYQQSLDQGLQFLIQYYNGEERAKGNILERFSAQQFPDLHSELNLSSLELGDSALYFCASSVASGRAYEQYFGPGTRLTVT.

The chain is built from TRBV6-1 and TRBJ2-3; the match to TRBD2 covers 10 bases. The ends lost 5 bases at V and 5 bases at J; junction bases unmatched: 7. Germline CDR1 MNHNS, CDR2 SASEGT. The CDR3 runs to 15 residues. DNA of the CDR3: TGTGCCAGCAGTAGCGGGAGGGAGGTCCAAGATACGCAGTATTTT. It encodes CASSSGREVQDTQYF.

This clonotype was recorded at least ten times. The chain employs TRBV12-3 or TRBV12-4 and TRBJ2-5; tentative D call: TRBD1 (6 bases). CDR3 length: 15 amino acids. V was pared by 5 bases and J by 2 bases, with 15 bases between. CDR3 protein: CASSPATGNQETQYF. In DNA form, the CDR3 reads TGTGCCAGCAGTCCCGCGACAGGAAATCAAGAGACCCAGTACTTC.

CDR3 DNA: TGTGCCAGCAGTAAGAGCGGGGGGAGAAACAATGAGCAGTTCTTC. Its translation is CASSKSGGRNNEQFF. The chain uses TRBV7-9 and TRBJ2-1, with 9 bases that match TRBD2. Losses at the gene ends were 6 bases for V and 5 bases for J; bases not matched to a gene: 8. The CDR3 totals 15 residues. From germline, CDR1 is SEHNR and CDR2 FQNEAQ (reference sequence). The complete variable domain, with remaining parts taken from reference TRBV7-9 and TRBJ2-1, reads DTGVSQNPRHKITKRGQNVTFRCDPISEHNRLYWYRQTLGQGPEFLTYFQNEAQLEKSRLLSDRFSAERPKGSFSTLEIQRTEQGDSAMYLCASSKSGGRNNEQFFGPGTRLTVL.

The gene calls are TRBV10-2 and TRBJ2-7; D perhaps matches TRBD1 (6 bases). Germline CDR1 reads WSHSY; CDR2 reads SAAADI. V was clipped by 0 bases and J by 1 base, with 10 bases between them. CDR3 length equals 15 residues. The CDR3 DNA reads TGCGCCAGCAGTGAGTCACTTAGGGGGTCCTACGAGCAGTACTTC. Residues: CASSESLRGSYEQYF.

The sample holds a few counts of this clonotype. This chain connects TRBV20-1 to TRBJ2-1, with TRBD2 matching over 7 bases. CDR1 and CDR2 from the germline V gene are DFQATT and SNEGSKA (reference sequence). The J segment lost 2 bases and the V segment lost 3 bases, leaving 7 bases of the junction unmatched. The CDR3 spans 15 residues. The CDR3 is CSARQAGRTYNEQFF. The DNA of the CDR3 is TGCAGTGCTAGGCAAGCGGGGAGAACCTACAATGAGCAGTTCTTC.

This clonotype was recorded at least ten times. The chain couples TRBV11-2 to TRBJ1-1, with TRBD1 matching 8 bases. Trimming took 2 bases from V and 4 from J; bases not matched to a gene: 6. Germline CDR1 is SGHAT and CDR2 is FQNNGV. The CDR3 is 15 residues long. Here the CDR3 DNA reads TGTGCCAGCAGCTTAAGGCCTCAGGGGGCCACTGAAGCTTTCTTT. This translates into CASSLRPQGATEAFF. Using reference TRBV11-2 and TRBJ1-1 for the parts outside the CDR3, the full variable domain is EAGVAQSPRYKIIEKRQSVAFWCNPISGHATLYWYQQILGQGPKLLIQFQNNGVVDDSQLPKDRFSAERLKGVDSTLKIQPAKLEDSAVYLCASSLRPQGATEAFFGQGTRLTVV.

The table lists this clonotype with many counts. This rearrangement joins TRBV6-2 or TRBV6-3 to TRBJ2-4; TRBD1 aligns across 9 bases. The CDR3 spans 15 residues. Germline CDR1 and CDR2: MNHEY and SVGEGT. The V segment lost 6 bases and the J segment 7 bases; nucleotides outside the gene matches: 10. The CDR3 nucleotides are TGTGCCAGCAGCCGCTACGGGACAGGGTTGAACATTCAGTACTTC. The encoded protein is CASSRYGTGLNIQYF.

The genes are TRBV4-2 and TRBJ2-1; 7 positions match TRBD2. This CDR3 region has 18 residues. Losses at the gene ends were 0 bases for V and 7 bases for J; bases not matched to a gene: 15. The germline CDR1 and CDR2 sequences are LGHNA and YNFKEQ. CDR3 region: CASSQDPGELAISNEQFF. CDR3 DNA: TGTGCCAGCAGCCAAGATCCAGGAGAACTAGCGATCTCAAATGAGCAGTTCTTC.

This clonotype was detected ten times or more. The genes are TRBV12-3 or TRBV12-4 and TRBJ1-5; perhaps TRBD1 as D (6 bases). The CDR3 covers 13 residues. V lost 6 bases to trimming and J lost 9 bases, with 15 bases between them. CDR3 protein: CASSSEGGRPQHF. The DNA of the CDR3 is TGTGCCAGCAGCTCAGAGGGGGGTCGGCCCCAGCATTTT.

The J gene is TRBJ1-2, the V gene TRBV2; 8 bases fit TRBD1. V was clipped by 3 bases and J by 8 bases; unmatched bases: 8. The CDR3 covers 14 residues. Germline CDR1 reads SNHLY; CDR2 reads FYNNEI. The CDR3 DNA is TGTGCCAGCAGTGATACGACAGGGGTCGGAGGCTACACCTTC. Translated, it gives CASSDTTGVGGYTF.